This T cell receptor (beta chain) derives from a study of response to subunit inactivated influenza vaccine. One entry per CDR3 protein results from TCRdb running MiXCR on the RT-PCR reads. The sample yields roughly 760,000 distinct CDR3 sequences, around 20% seen once. The V gene lost 4 bases and the J gene lost 2 bases, with 9 bases spanning the gap. CDR3 size: 13 residues. From germline, CDR1 is SQVTM and CDR2 ANQGSEA. This sequence originates from a man in his fifties who received an inactivated influenza vaccine. The gene calls are TRBV29-1 and TRBJ1-3; perhaps TRBD1 as D (5 bases). This specimen was PBMCs from blood, taken more than 4 days after vaccination. In nucleotides, the CDR3 is TGCAGCGTTGCAGGGAGGGCTGGAAACACCATATATTTT. This codes for CSVAGRAGNTIYF.